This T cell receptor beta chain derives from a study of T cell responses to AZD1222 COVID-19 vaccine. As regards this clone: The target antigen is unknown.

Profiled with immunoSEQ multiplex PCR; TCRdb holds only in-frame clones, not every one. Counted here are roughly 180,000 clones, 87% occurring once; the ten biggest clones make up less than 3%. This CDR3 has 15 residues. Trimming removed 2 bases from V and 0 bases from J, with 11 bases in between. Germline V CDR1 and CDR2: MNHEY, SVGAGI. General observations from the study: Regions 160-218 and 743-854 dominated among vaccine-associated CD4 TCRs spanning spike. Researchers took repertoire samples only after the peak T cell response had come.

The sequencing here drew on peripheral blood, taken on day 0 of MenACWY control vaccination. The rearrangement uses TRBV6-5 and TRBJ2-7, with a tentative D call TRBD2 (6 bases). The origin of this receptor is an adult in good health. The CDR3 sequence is CASSYGGDPSYEQYF. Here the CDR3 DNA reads TGTGCCAGCAGTTACGGAGGGGACCCCTCCTACGAGCAGTACTTC.